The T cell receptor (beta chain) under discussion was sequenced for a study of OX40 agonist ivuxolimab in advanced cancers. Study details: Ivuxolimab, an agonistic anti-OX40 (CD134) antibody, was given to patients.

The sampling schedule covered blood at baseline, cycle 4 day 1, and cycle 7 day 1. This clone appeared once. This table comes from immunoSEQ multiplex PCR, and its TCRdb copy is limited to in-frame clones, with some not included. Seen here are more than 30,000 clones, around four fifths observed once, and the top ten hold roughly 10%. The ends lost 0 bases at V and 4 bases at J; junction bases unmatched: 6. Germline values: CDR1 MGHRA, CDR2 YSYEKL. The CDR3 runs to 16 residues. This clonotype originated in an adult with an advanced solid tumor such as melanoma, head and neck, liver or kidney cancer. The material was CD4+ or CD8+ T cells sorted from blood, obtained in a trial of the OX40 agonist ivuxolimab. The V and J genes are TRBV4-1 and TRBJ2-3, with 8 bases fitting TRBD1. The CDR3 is CASSQDSGTGSDTQYF. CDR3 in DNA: TGCGCCAGCAGCCAAGATAGTGGGACAGGATCAGATACGCAGTATTTT.